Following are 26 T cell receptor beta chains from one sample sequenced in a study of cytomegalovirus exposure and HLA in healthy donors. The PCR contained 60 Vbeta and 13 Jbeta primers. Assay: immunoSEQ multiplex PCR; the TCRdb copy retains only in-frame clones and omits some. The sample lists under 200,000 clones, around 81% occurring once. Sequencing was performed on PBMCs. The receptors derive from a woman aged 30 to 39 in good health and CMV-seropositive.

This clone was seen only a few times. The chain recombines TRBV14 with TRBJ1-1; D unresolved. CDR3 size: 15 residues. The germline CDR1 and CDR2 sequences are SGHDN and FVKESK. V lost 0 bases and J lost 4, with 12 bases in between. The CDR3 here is CASSQDNSKLTEAFF. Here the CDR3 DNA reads TGTGCCAGCAGCCAAGACAACAGCAAACTCACTGAAGCTTTCTTT.

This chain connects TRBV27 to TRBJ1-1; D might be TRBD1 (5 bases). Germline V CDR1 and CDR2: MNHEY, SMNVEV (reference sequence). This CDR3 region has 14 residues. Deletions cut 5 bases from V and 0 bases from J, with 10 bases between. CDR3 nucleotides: TGTGCCAGCAGTAGGGGCACCATGAACACTGAAGCTTTCTTT. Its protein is CASSRGTMNTEAFF.

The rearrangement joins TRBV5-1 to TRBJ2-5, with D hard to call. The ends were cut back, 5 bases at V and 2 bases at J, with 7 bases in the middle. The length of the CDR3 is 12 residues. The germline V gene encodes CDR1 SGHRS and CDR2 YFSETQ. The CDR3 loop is CASSRAQETQYF. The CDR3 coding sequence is TGCGCCAGCAGTAGAGCTCAAGAGACCCAGTACTTC.

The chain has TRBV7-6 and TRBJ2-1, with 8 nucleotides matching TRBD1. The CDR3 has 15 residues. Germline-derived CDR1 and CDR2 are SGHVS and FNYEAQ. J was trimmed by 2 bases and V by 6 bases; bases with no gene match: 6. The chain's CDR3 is CASSFGTGAYNEQFF. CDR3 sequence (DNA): TGTGCCAGCAGTTTCGGGACAGGTGCCTACAATGAGCAGTTCTTC.

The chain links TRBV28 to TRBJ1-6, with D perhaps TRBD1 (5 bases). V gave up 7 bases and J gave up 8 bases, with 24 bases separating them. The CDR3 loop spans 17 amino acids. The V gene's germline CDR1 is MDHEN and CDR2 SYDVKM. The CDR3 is CASTGRGASPKYSPLHF. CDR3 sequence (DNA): TGTGCCAGCACCGGAAGGGGCGCTTCCCCCAAATATTCACCCCTCCACTTT.

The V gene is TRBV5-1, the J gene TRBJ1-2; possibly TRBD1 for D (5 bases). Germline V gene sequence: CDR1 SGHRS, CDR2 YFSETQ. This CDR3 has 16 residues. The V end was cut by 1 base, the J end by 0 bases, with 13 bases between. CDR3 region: CASSLSGPHSNYGYTF. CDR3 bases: TGCGCCAGCAGCTTGTCAGGGCCCCATTCTAACTATGGCTACACCTTC.

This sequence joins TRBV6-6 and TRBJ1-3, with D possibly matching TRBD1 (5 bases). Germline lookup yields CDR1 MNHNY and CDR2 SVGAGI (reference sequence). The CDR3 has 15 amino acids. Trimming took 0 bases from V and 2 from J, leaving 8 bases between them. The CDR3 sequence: CASSYSSRAGNTIYF. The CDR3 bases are TGTGCCAGCAGTTACTCATCCAGGGCTGGAAACACCATATATTTT.

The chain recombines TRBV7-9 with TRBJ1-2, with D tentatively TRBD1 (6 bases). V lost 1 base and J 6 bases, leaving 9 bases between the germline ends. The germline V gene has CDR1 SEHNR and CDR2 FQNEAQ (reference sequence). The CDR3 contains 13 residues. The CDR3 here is CASSLGSGDGYTF. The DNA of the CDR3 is TGTGCCAGCAGCTTAGGTTCAGGGGATGGCTACACCTTC.

The CDR3 region is CASSLDLKGRYGYTF. The CDR3 region has the DNA TGTGCCAGCAGCTTGGATTTAAAGGGGCGCTATGGCTACACCTTC. The rearrangement uses TRBV5-8 and TRBJ1-2; D may be TRBD1 (5 bases). Trimming removed 0 bases from V and 4 bases from J, with 13 bases in between. Looked up from germline, CDR1 is SGHTS and CDR2 is YDEGEE. CDR3 length: 15 amino acids.

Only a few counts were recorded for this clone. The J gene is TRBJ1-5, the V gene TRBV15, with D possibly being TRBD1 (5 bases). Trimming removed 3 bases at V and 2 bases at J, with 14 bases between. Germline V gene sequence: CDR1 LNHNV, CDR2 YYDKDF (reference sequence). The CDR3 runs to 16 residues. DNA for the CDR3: TGTGCCACCAGCAGTGGGACTCCGCGGGGCAATCAGCCCCAGCATTTT. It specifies CATSSGTPRGNQPQHF.

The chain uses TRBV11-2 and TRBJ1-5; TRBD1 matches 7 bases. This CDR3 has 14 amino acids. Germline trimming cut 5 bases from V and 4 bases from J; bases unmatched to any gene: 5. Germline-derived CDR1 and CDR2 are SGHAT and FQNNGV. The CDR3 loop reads CASSITTGNQPQHF. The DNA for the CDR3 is TGTGCCAGCAGCATAACGACAGGGAATCAGCCCCAGCATTTT.

The CDR3 loop is CASSLPYRGPGTEAFF. The CDR3, as DNA: TGTGCCAGCAGTTTACCCTACAGGGGGCCCGGCACTGAAGCTTTCTTT. The rearrangement joins TRBV28 to TRBJ1-1, with TRBD1 matching 9 bases. The CDR3 length is 16 residues. Germline V gene sequence: CDR1 MDHEN, CDR2 SYDVKM. The V segment lost 2 bases and the J segment 4 bases; nucleotides outside the gene matches: 8.

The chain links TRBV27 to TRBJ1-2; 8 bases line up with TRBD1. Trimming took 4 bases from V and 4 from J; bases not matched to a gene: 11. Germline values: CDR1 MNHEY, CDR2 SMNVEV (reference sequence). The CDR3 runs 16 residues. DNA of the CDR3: TGTGCCAGCAGTTACCTGAGAGACAGGGGCTCCTATGGCTACACCTTC. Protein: CASSYLRDRGSYGYTF.

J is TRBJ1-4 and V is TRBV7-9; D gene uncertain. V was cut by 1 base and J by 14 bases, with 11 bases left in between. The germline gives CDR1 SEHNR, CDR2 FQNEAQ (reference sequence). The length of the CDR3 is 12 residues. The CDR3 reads CASSLGPMVLFF. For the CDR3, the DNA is TGTGCCAGCAGCTTAGGGCCAATGGTGCTGTTTTTT.

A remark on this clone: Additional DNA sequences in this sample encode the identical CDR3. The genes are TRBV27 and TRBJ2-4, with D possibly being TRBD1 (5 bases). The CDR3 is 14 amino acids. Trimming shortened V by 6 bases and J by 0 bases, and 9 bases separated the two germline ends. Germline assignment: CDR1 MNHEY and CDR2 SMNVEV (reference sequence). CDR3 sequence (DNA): TGTGCCAGCAGCGTTCAGGGAGCCAAAAACATTCAGTACTTC. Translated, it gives CASSVQGAKNIQYF.

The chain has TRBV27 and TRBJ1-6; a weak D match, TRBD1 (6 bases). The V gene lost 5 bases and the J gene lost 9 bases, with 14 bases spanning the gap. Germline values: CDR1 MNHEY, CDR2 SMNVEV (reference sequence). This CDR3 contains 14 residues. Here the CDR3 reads CASSKQGPFSPLHF. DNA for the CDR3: TGTGCCAGCAGTAAACAGGGACCCTTTTCACCCCTCCACTTT.

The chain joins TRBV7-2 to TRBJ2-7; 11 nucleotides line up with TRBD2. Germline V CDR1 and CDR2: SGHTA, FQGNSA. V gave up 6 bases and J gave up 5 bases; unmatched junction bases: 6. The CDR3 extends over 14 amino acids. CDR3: CASSRKTSGNEQYF. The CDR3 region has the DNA TGTGCCAGCAGTAGGAAGACTAGCGGGAACGAGCAGTACTTC.

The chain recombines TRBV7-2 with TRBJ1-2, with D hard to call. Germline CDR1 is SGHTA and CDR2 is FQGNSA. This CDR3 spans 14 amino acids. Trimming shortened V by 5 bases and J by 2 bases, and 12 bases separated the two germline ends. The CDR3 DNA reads TGTGCCAGCAGCGGATTACGGAGGAACTATGGCTACACCTTC. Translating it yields CASSGLRRNYGYTF.

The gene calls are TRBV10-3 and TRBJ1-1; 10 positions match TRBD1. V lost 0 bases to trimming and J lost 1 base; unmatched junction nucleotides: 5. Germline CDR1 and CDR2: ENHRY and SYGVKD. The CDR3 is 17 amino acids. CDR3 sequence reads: CAISESRGTGANTEAFF. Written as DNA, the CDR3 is TGTGCCATCAGTGAGTCTAGAGGGACAGGGGCGAACACTGAAGCTTTCTTT.

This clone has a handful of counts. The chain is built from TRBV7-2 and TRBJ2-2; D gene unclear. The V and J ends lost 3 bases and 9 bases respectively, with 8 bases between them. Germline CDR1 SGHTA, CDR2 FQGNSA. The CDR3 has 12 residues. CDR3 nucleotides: TGTGCCAGCAGCTTCCTTTATAGGGAGCTGTTTTTT. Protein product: CASSFLYRELFF.

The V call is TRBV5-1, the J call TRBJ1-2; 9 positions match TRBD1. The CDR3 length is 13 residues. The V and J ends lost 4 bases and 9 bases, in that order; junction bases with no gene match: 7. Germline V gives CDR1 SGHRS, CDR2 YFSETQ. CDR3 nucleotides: TGCGCCAGCAGCACGGGACAGGGTATGAGCTACACCTTC. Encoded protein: CASSTGQGMSYTF.

The CDR3 protein is CATSIDRSYGYTF. Written as DNA, the CDR3 is TGTGCCACCAGCATTGACAGGAGCTATGGCTACACCTTC. The gene calls are TRBV15 and TRBJ1-2; maybe TRBD1 (6 bases). CDR1 is LNHNV, CDR2 YYDKDF, per germline (reference sequence). The length of the CDR3 is 13 residues. V was clipped by 4 bases and J by 4 bases, with 10 bases between them. The variable domain in full, with the rest retrieved from reference TRBV15 and TRBJ1-2, is DAMVIQNPRYQVTQFGKPVTLSCSQTLNHNVMYWYQQKSSQAPKLLFHYYDKDFNNEADTPDNFQSRRPNTSFCFLDIRSPGLGDTAMYLCATSIDRSYGYTFGSGTRLTVV.

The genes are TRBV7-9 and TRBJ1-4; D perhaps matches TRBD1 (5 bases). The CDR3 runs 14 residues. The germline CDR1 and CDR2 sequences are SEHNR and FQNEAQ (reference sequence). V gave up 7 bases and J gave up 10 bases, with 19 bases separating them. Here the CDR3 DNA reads TGTGCCAGCACCCCACGGGGGGAGTCGGGAAAACTGTTTTTT. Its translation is CASTPRGESGKLFF.

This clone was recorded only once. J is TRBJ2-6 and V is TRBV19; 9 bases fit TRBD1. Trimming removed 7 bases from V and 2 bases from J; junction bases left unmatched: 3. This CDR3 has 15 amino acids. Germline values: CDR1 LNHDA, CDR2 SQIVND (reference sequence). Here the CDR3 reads CASTTGGAGANVLTF. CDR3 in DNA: TGTGCCAGTACCACAGGGGGCGCTGGGGCCAACGTCCTGACTTTC.

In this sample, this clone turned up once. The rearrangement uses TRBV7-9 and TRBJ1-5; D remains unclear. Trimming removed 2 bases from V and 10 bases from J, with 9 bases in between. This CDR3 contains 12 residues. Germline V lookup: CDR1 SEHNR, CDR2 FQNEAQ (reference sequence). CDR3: CASSLPVGPQHF. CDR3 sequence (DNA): TGTGCCAGCAGCTTACCTGTGGGCCCCCAGCATTTT. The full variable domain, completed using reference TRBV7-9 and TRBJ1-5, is DTGVSQNPRHKITKRGQNVTFRCDPISEHNRLYWYRQTLGQGPEFLTYFQNEAQLEKSRLLSDRFSAERPKGSFSTLEIQRTEQGDSAMYLCASSLPVGPQHFGDGTRLSIL.

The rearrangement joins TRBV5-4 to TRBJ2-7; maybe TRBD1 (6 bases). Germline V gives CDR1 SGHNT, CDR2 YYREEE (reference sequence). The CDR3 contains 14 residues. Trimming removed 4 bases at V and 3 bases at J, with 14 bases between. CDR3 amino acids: CASSGQIPFYEQYF. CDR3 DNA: TGTGCCAGCAGCGGACAGATTCCTTTCTACGAGCAGTACTTC.